This T cell receptor beta chain was sequenced for a study of monozygotic twins with inflammatory bowel disease. Study-level results: The data offered no way to tell different T cell subtypes apart. Backing was not found for a single strong signal or clonotype associated with IBD. Patients received differing immunosuppressive treatments, which may have added variability to their repertoires.

As to this clonotype: Its matching antigen is unknown.

UMIs were attached via template switching, each with a 6-nucleotide sample barcode. TCRdb reprocessed the 5' RACE reads and keeps a single row for each CDR3 protein, giving no DNA. Here the sample table reports 150,000 or so distinct CDR3 sequences. Sequenced sample: blood. This receptor was taken from a human donor with ulcerative colitis or Crohn's disease, or a healthy co-twin of an affected twin (not recorded which).

CDR3 protein: CASRPGGQRRTGELFF. The chain carries TRBV5-5 and TRBJ2-2; TCRdb returns TRBD1, unconfirmable since there is no DNA. The CDR3 covers 16 residues. Germline V gene sequence: CDR1 SGHKS, CDR2 YYEKEE (reference sequence).